This TCR beta chain was captured in a study of shared clonotypes between healthy human individuals (dated by TCRdb to the early 2020s). Context from the whole study: Three men and a couple of women, aged 18 to 49 years, made up the cohort. Per donor, three plates each were used for CD4 naive and CD4 memory, two for CD8 naive, and one for CD8 memory. Blood TCR repertoires of about five healthy adults were deeply sequenced to estimate repertoire size and the extent of clonotype sharing between individuals. Libraries were prepared and TCR repertoires were sequenced by different laboratories using diverse techniques, in order to increase sequencing depth and limit assay-specific biases. Between about 0.85 and 10 billion PBMCs per donor were obtained by leukapheresis. The study at large found these results: Pairwise subsampling indicated that sequencing depth was expected to affect the degree of clonotype sharing among donors. Rarefaction of sorted-subset datasets indicated incomplete sequencing despite the large sequencing depth. Larger estimated clonotype richness was generally found for naive subsets than for memory subsets. Across a few donors, about 5% of naive CD4, around 3.3% of naive CD8, about 2% of memory CD4, and roughly 0.4% of memory CD8 clonotypes were shared. Because the study included only a small number of donors, the genetic and exposure-history diversity represented was limited. Compared with non-shared clonotypes, clonotypes shared by all four sorted-subset donors had higher generation probabilities. Only blood was sampled, and tissue TCR repertoires likely differ from those in blood.

CD8 naive samples consisted of CD45RO-negative cells that were positively selected for CCR7, yielding a CD45RA+CCR7+ population without TemRA cells. The donors were healthy, HIV-negative adults with no recently reported acute infections or vaccinations. Only Caucasian adults living in Nashville, Tennessee, USA were represented among the donors. After blood collection by leukapheresis, PBMCs were isolated using Ficoll-Histopaque density gradient centrifugation and then cryopreserved in the vapor phase of liquid nitrogen. Analytical flow cytometry was used to check the purity and quantity of every magnetically sorted T cell population. Genomic DNA was isolated from each sorted fraction and quantified by UV absorbance on a Nanodrop 2000c. Using the deep immunoSEQ assay, multiplex PCR amplified TCR CDR3 regions from genomic DNA. Extracted genomic DNA from each cell subset was spread evenly across all wells of several immunoSEQ 96-well plates, with each plate serving as a replicate. For sorted subsets, each replicate PCR was loaded with roughly 0.2 ug genomic DNA, equivalent to about 33,000 T cell genomes. The purified libraries were quantified using a Qubit 3.0 fluorometer, sized with a Bioanalyzer 2100, and then quantified again using the KAPA Library Quantification kit. A separate single-read 150-cycle Illumina NextSeq 550 flow cell was used to sequence each immunoSEQ 96-well plate. In the authors' own workflow: Because the immunoSEQ output included only junctional sequences and no quality scores, the filtering could not be the same as the filtering used for full-length reads. To assign V/J genes and CDR3, sequences were annotated against IMGT germline references using PyIR, a Python wrapper for IgBLAST v1.9. Any read was removed if the V/J assignment was weak (E-value above 1e-6), the CDR3 was missing, or the read contained stop codons, out-of-frame junctions, or ambiguous translated residues. V3J clonotypes were defined as sequences sharing the same inferred V gene, J gene, and CDR3 amino acid sequence. The percentage overlap between two repertoires was calculated by dividing the number of shared unique clonotypes by the size of the smaller repertoire. Three approaches were used to assess repertoire richness: RTK rarefaction, the Chao1 estimator, and Recon v2.1 estimates of unobserved clonotypes. Generation probabilities were computed with OLGA for all TCRbeta clonotypes obtained by the gDNA method from a handful of donors. Held by TCRdb, this immuneACCESS table contains in-frame sequences only and omits some clones. Under half of the omission traces to an unresolved V gene where checked; the cause of the rest is unknown. The DNA was the basis for D and trimming; V, J and clone size are from that table. The sample table lists 660,000 or so clones, about 96% of them with a count of one. Around 0.1% of the sample belongs to the ten largest clones.

CDR1 SGHAT and CDR2 FQDESV were looked up in the germline V gene (reference sequence). The cysteine opens and the phenylalanine closes a CDR3 of 14 amino acids. Just the 42-base CDR3 DNA is kept, in frame starting at base 1. The germline ends are 12 bases apart after V is trimmed by 2 bases and J by 4 bases. This clone was counted once. Its antigen remains unidentified. No much larger clone exists at a distance of one base, and base qualities are not known. Sequenced sample: naive CD8+ T cells sorted from blood. The cell subset or site label of this sample denotes: CD45RA+CCR7+. The chain joins TRBV11-1 to TRBJ2-7; the D gene lacks a confident call. The sequence was obtained from a woman in her twenties or thirties in good health. At the DNA level, the sequence is TGTGCCAGCAGCTTAAACAGCCAGCCTTACGAGCAGTACTTC. The resulting protein is CASSLNSQPYEQYF.